This T cell receptor (beta chain) comes out of a study of beta chain features in type 1 diabetes. Across the whole study: Healthy donors and patients showed comparable age, gender and cell yields.

CD45RO/CCR7/CD25/CD127/CD95/CD27 sorting isolated CD4+ naive, central memory, regulatory and stem cell-like memory cells. With V trimmed by 3 bases and J by 1 base, 1 base remained unmatched. CDR1 is GTSNPN and CDR2 is SVGIG in the germline V gene (reference sequence). This CDR3 has 13 amino acids. The whole isolated RNA underwent reverse transcription, so sequencing captured expressed TCRB transcripts. Sequencing was performed with immunoSEQ multiplex PCR; in TCRdb, only in-frame clones are kept and a portion is missing. Of around 450,000 clones in the sample, about 10% were seen once. The TCR comes from a woman between 18 and 29 years old in good health. The specimen was naive CD4+ T cells from blood. This chain connects TRBV30 to TRBJ1-2; 8 bases are a match to TRBD1. The CDR3 nucleotides are TGTGCCTGGAGCACAGGGGGTAACTATGGCTACACCTTC. It specifies CAWSTGGNYGYTF.